Below, 2 T cell receptor beta chains from the same sample are listed, as sequenced in a study of blood T cell repertoires in COVID-19. The method was immunoSEQ multiplex PCR; TCRdb's version includes in-frame clones alone and lacks a portion of them. In the table there are 250,000 to 300,000 clones, around nine tenths of which are singletons. Source material: PBMCs or T cells enriched from blood (not recorded which). These receptors all come from a woman aged 60-75 years who had recovered from COVID-19.

V is TRBV30 and J is TRBJ1-3; D is possibly TRBD1 (5 bases). Germline assignment: CDR1 GTSNPN and CDR2 SVGIG (reference sequence). There are 12 residues in the CDR3. Trimming shortened V by 5 bases and J by 4 bases, and 9 bases separated the two germline ends. DNA of the CDR3: TGTGCCTGGTCCCGACAGGGAAACACCATATATTTT. This codes for CAWSRQGNTIYF.

J is TRBJ1-1 and V is TRBV12-3 or TRBV12-4; TRBD1 is a possible D gene (6 bases). The CDR3 is 13 amino acids. V lost 4 bases, J lost 12 bases, and 18 bases lay in between. Here the CDR3 DNA reads TGTGCCAGCAGTTCGGAGGCATGGGGGCTGTCTTTCTTT. Translating gives CASSSEAWGLSFF.